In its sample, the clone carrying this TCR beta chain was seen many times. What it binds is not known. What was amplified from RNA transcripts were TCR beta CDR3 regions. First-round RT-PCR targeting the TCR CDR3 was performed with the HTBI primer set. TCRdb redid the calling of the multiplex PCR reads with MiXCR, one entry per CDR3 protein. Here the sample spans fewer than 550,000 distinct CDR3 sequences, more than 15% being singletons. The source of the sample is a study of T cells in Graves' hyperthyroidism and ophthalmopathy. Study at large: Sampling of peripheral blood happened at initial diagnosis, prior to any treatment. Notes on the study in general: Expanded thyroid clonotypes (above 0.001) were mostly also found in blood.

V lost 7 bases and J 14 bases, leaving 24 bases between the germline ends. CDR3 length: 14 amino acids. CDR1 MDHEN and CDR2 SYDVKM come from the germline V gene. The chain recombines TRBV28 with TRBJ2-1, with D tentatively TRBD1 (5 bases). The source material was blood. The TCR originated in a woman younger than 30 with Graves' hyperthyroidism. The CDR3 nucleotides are TGTGCCAGCACCCCAGGGCGTGGGTCCCACGTGGAGTTCTTC. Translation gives CASTPGRGSHVEFF.